The rows below give T cell receptor beta chains drawn from one sample of a study of cytomegalovirus exposure and HLA in healthy donors. Assay: immunoSEQ multiplex PCR; the TCRdb copy retains only in-frame clones and omits some. In the table there are roughly 250,000 clones, around 89% of which are singletons. The sequenced sample consisted of PBMCs. The receptors stem from a woman in her late teens or twenties in good health and CMV-seronegative. Each CDR3 is given without its conserved first and last residue. A D gene is named only where the DNA matches it firmly.

D gene: TRBD1
V gene: TRBV7-2
CDR3 protein: ASSTTGGGTEAF

D gene: NA
V gene: TRBV27
CDR3 protein: ASSPHLTGLNEQF

D gene: NA
V gene: TRBV6-1
CDR3 protein: ASSVGPGDYSNQPQH

D gene: TRBD1
V gene: TRBV9
CDR3 protein: ASSGSWDRTYEQY

D gene: TRBD1
V gene: TRBV5-6
CDR3 protein: ASSYQGGGGYGYT

D gene: NA
V gene: TRBV5-1
CDR3 protein: ASSPQDFATEPQH

D gene: TRBD1
V gene: TRBV19
CDR3 protein: ASSTQDRVSTDTQY

D gene: NA
V gene: TRBV7-9
CDR3 protein: ASSLAQGTEAF

D gene: TRBD1
V gene: TRBV6-5
CDR3 protein: ASSGQGSEKLF

D gene: TRBD2
V gene: TRBV29-1
CDR3 protein: SYRGLALYNEQF

D gene: NA
V gene: TRBV13
CDR3 protein: ASSLEFERRGANTEAF

D gene: TRBD1
V gene: TRBV5-5
CDR3 protein: ASSRAQGAFEKLF

D gene: NA
V gene: TRBV6-5
CDR3 protein: ASSYLKGGQGSGYT

D gene: TRBD2
V gene: TRBV5-4
CDR3 protein: ASSLAGTSGIYEQY

D gene: TRBD1
V gene: TRBV30
CDR3 protein: AWSPGTAYGYT

D gene: TRBD2
V gene: TRBV7-2
CDR3 protein: ASSSLAGYGETQY

D gene: NA
V gene: TRBV9
CDR3 protein: ASSAQPGRANTEAF

D gene: NA
V gene: TRBV28
CDR3 protein: ASSLPRSYAGELF

D gene: TRBD1
V gene: TRBV28
CDR3 protein: AVRGGPAEQY

D gene: NA
V gene: TRBV7-6
CDR3 protein: ASSSRQDGGYGYT

D gene: NA
V gene: TRBV18
CDR3 protein: ASSPRPGDAGYT

D gene: NA
V gene: TRBV29-1
CDR3 protein: SVVAREDYGYT

D gene: NA
V gene: TRBV5-4
CDR3 protein: ASSRVDSGNTIY

D gene: NA
V gene: TRBV7-2
CDR3 protein: ASSLTSEGLYEQY

D gene: TRBD1
V gene: TRBV28
CDR3 protein: ASSLRTGAEAF

D gene: TRBD1
V gene: TRBV7-9
CDR3 protein: ASSQESTGVI

D gene: NA
V gene: TRBV7-8
CDR3 protein: ASSPLRGGQETQY

D gene: NA
V gene: TRBV5-5
CDR3 protein: ASSFGDEQY

D gene: TRBD2
V gene: TRBV27
CDR3 protein: ASSLLAGNTDTQY

D gene: NA
V gene: TRBV28
CDR3 protein: ASSFESNQPQH

D gene: TRBD1
V gene: TRBV5-1
CDR3 protein: ASSLGGTGSGNSPLH

D gene: NA
V gene: TRBV14
CDR3 protein: ASSQDLEGTQY

D gene: TRBD1
V gene: TRBV7-6
CDR3 protein: ASSLATGTDTQY

D gene: NA
V gene: TRBV7-3
CDR3 protein: ASSPTGRYNEQF

D gene: NA
V gene: TRBV6-1
CDR3 protein: ASSELGGSNQPQH

D gene: NA
V gene: TRBV7-6
CDR3 protein: ASSLPSGAGDTEAF

D gene: NA
V gene: TRBV11-2
CDR3 protein: ASSPSWGPSEGGYT

D gene: NA
V gene: TRBV6-5
CDR3 protein: ASSYEVRGYGYT

D gene: NA
V gene: TRBV4-1
CDR3 protein: ASSQDPQGRSTDTQY

D gene: TRBD2
V gene: TRBV7-9
CDR3 protein: ASSPRTSGGNNGELF

D gene: NA
V gene: TRBV7-2
CDR3 protein: ASSLADSSNQPQH

D gene: NA
V gene: TRBV7-8
CDR3 protein: ASSLLQGPYGYT